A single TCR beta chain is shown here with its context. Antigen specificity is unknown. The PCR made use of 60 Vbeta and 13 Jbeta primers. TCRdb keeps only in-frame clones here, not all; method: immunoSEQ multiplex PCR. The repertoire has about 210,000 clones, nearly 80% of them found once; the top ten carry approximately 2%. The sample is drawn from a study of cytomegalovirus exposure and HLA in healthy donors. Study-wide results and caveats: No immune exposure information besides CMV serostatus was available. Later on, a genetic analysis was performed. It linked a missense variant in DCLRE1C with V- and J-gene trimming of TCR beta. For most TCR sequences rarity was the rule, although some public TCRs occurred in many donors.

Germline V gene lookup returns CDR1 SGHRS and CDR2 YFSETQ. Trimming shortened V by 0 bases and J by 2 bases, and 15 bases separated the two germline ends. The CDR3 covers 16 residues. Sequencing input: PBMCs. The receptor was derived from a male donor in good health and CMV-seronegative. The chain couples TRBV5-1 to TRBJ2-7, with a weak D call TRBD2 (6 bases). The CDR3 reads CASSLGGSRGTYEQYF. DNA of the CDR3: TGCGCCAGCAGCTTGGGGGGATCTCGGGGGACCTACGAGCAGTACTTC.